This T cell receptor beta chain was recorded in a study of radiation and T cells in renal cell carcinoma. Comment on this clone: The antigen is not known.

Assay used: immunoSEQ multiplex PCR; TCRdb lists only in-frame clones, some missing. The data show approximately 150,000 clones, 83% seen once. Findings and limits, study-wide: Top tumor clonotypes rose in blood 2 weeks post-radiation, then contracted.

CDR1 is SEHNR and CDR2 is FQNEAQ in the germline V gene (reference sequence). Trimming at V came to 1 base and at J to 4 bases, leaving 5 bases not matched to a gene. The CDR3 runs to 15 residues. Time point here: baseline pretreatment blood. Treatment here: 15 Gy SBRT to primary tumor, nephrectomy 4 weeks later. The chain combines TRBV7-9 with TRBJ1-1; 8 bases are shared with TRBD1. The sequencing here drew on blood, taken from a patient whose treatment included radiotherapy and nephrectomy. This receptor was obtained from a woman aged 50 to 65 with renal cell carcinoma. The DNA for the CDR3 is TGTGCCAGCAGCTTAGGGCAGGGGGCGGTCACTGAAGCTTTCTTT. This translates into CASSLGQGAVTEAFF.